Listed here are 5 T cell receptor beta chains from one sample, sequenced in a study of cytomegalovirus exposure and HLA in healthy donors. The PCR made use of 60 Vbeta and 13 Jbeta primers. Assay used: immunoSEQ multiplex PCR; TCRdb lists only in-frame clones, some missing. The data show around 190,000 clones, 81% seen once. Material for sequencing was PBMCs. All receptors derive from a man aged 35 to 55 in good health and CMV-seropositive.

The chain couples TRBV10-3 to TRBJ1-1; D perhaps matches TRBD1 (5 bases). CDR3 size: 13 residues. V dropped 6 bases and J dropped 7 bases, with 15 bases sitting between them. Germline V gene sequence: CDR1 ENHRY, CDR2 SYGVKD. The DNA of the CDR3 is TGTGCCATCAGCCCTAAGGGGCAGGATGAAGCTTTCTTT. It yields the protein CAISPKGQDEAFF.

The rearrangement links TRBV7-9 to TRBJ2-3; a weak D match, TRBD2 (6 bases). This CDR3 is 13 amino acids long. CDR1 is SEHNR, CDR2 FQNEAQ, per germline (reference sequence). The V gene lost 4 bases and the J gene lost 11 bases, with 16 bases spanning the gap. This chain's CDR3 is CASSSYMEGRQYF. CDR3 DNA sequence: TGTGCCAGCAGCTCCTACATGGAGGGGAGGCAGTATTTT.

The CDR3: CASSRATGDTEAFF. CDR3 in DNA: TGTGCCAGCAGCCGCGCCACAGGGGACACTGAAGCTTTCTTT. This chain uses TRBV5-4 with TRBJ1-1; 7 bases line up with TRBD1. Germline V CDR1 and CDR2: SGHNT, YYREEE (reference sequence). The CDR3 is made up of 14 amino acids. The junction had 6 bases not matched to a gene; V was cut back by 4 bases and J by 3 bases.

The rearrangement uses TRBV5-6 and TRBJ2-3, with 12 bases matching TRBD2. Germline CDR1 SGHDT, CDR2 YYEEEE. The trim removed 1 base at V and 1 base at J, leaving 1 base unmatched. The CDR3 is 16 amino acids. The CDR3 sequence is CASSLRLAGGTDTQYF. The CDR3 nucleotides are TGTGCCAGCAGCTTGAGACTAGCGGGGGGCACAGATACGCAGTATTTT.

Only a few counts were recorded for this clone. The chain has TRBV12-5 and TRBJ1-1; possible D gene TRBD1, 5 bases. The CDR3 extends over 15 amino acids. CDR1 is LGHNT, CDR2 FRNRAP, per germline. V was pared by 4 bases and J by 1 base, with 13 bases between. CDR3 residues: CASGWYSRANTEAFF. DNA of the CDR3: TGTGCTAGTGGTTGGTATAGCAGGGCGAACACTGAAGCTTTCTTT.